This record looks at one T cell receptor beta chain sequence and its context. No antigen is known for it. The sample belongs to a study of T cell repertoires in cytomegalovirus infection. Study overall: Indicated by public TCR beta signatures were CMV infection and matching HLA type. Study-wide findings and caveats: Dominating the ex vivo response were HLA-C-restricted CMV-specific TCR beta clonotypes.

MiXCR, run by TCRdb on the reads, gives a single entry per CDR3 protein. The sample holds roughly 230,000 distinct CDR3 sequences, roughly 22% seen once. Trimming cost V 3 bases and J 13 bases, with 11 bases left between them. This CDR3 region has 12 residues. Germline-derived CDR1 and CDR2 are KGHDR and SFDVKD. The sequence was obtained from a human donor in good health (CMV status not recorded). Some clones in this sample may be carry-over from other donors' samples. This sequence joins TRBV24-1 and TRBJ1-4; tentative D call: TRBD1 (6 bases). Sequenced material: CD8+ T cells from PBMCs. For the CDR3, the DNA is TGTGCCACCAGTGATGGACTAGGGGGACTGTTTTTT. This gives the protein CATSDGLGGLFF.